The 4 T cell receptor beta chains in this list originate from one sample, sequenced in a study. In TCRdb, the 5' RACE reads were re-called with MiXCR into one record per CDR3 protein. The sample lists roughly 52,000 distinct CDR3 sequences; about a sixth were seen once. Specimen: naive CD4+ T cells sorted from blood. Subset given: naive CD4+ T cells, CD4+CD45RA+CD25-. All receptors come from a female donor with breast cancer.

Ten or more counts support this clonotype. An end of the junction differs from the germline gene, which may be a read error. The V and J genes are TRBV5-1 and TRBJ1-1; unclear D gene. Germline assignment: CDR1 SGHRS and CDR2 YFSETQ. There are 13 residues in the CDR3. The DNA for the CDR3 is TGCGCCAGCACCTTGTGGGAAGGAGGTGAAGCTTTCTTT. Its translation is CASTLWEGGEAFF.

Regarding this clonotype: This may be a read error, as it is one base from a much larger clone. The chain combines TRBV7-3 with TRBJ2-1, with 12 bases that match TRBD2. The CDR3 contains 15 residues. Germline CDR1 is SGHTA and CDR2 is FQGTGA. CDR3 nucleotides: TGTGCCAGCAGCTTGACTAGCGGGAGATCCAATGAGCAGTCCTTC. Translation: CASSLTSGRSNEQSF.

The chain combines TRBV5-1 with TRBJ1-4, with D uncertain. This CDR3 region has 15 residues. Trimming took 4 bases from V and 2 from J, leaving 12 bases between them. Germline loops: CDR1 SGHRS, CDR2 YFSETQ. This chain's CDR3 is CASSPSGKTNEKLFF. The CDR3 DNA sequence: TGCGCCAGCAGCCCTTCCGGCAAGACTAATGAAAAACTGTTTTTT.

This clonotype occurred a few times. This sequence joins TRBV5-1 and TRBJ1-1; tentatively, D is TRBD1 (6 bases). Trimming removed 3 bases from V and 3 bases from J, with 15 bases in between. There are 15 residues in the CDR3. The germline gives CDR1 SGHRS, CDR2 YFSETQ. Here the CDR3 DNA reads TGCGCCAGCAGCTCGCAGGGGCCTTCGGACACTGAAGCTTTCTTT. Residues: CASSSQGPSDTEAFF.